One sample yielded the 19 T cell receptor beta chains listed below, sequenced in a study of shared clonotypes between healthy human individuals. TCRdb's copy holds only in-frame clones and misses some; the assay was immunoSEQ multiplex PCR. The sample has roughly 2.2 million clones, about 90% seen once; the top ten hold 0.37%. The source material was naive CD4+ T cells from PBMCs. Subset noted: CD45RA+ positively selected. The receptors stem from a man aged 18 to 35 in good health. Some clones in this sample may be carry-over from other donors' samples.

Points on this clone: The sample has other DNA sequences that encode this CDR3 too. This chain links TRBV28 with TRBJ2-2; D may be TRBD2 (5 bases). Germline-derived CDR1 and CDR2 are MDHEN and SYDVKM. The CDR3 covers 12 residues. Trimming stripped 5 bases from V and 7 bases from J, with 8 bases between. CDR3: CASSSGGGELFF. The CDR3 DNA sequence: TGTGCCAGCAGTAGTGGAGGCGGGGAGCTGTTTTTT. Full variable domain (rest looked up from reference TRBV28 and TRBJ2-2): DVKVTQSSRYLVKRTGEKVFLECVQDMDHENMFWYRQDPGLGLRLIYFSYDVKMKEKGDIPEGYSVSREKKERFSLILESASTNQTSMYLCASSSGGGELFFGEGSRLTVL.

V is TRBV29-1 and J is TRBJ1-4; the match to TRBD1 covers 8 bases. Trimming removed 4 bases from V and 7 bases from J; junction bases left unmatched: 2. CDR3 length: 12 amino acids. CDR1 SQVTM and CDR2 ANQGSEA come from the germline V gene. CDR3 nucleotide sequence: TGCAGCGTTGCAGGGGGCAGTGAAAAACTGTTTTTT. It codes for CSVAGGSEKLFF.

This clone was recorded only once. The rearrangement uses TRBV9 and TRBJ2-2, with TRBD2 identical over 7 bases. The length of the CDR3 is 16 residues. V trimming: 4 bases; J trimming: 3 bases; junction bases outside the gene matches: 9. The V gene's germline CDR1 is SGDLS and CDR2 YYNGEE. The CDR3 sequence is CASSPKRDKDTGELFF. CDR3 nucleotides: TGTGCCAGCAGCCCCAAGCGGGATAAAGACACCGGGGAGCTGTTTTTT.

J is TRBJ2-7 and V is TRBV29-1; D possibly corresponds to TRBD2 (6 bases). CDR1 SQVTM and CDR2 ANQGSEA come from the germline V gene. The CDR3 is 13 residues long. With 4 bases removed from V and 2 bases from J, the gap between germline ends came to 12 bases. In DNA form, the CDR3 reads TGCAGCGTTGTAAAGGGACTGCCCTACGAGCAGTACTTC. Translating gives CSVVKGLPYEQYF.

This clone appeared a few times. The chain links TRBV7-3 to TRBJ1-1; 7 positions match TRBD1. CDR1 is SGHTA, CDR2 FQGTGA, per germline. The CDR3 length is 14 residues. V was clipped by 6 bases and J by 1 base; unmatched bases: 5. CDR3 sequence reads: CASRWGQRNTEAFF. The CDR3 DNA sequence: TGTGCCAGCAGGTGGGGACAGAGGAACACTGAAGCTTTCTTT.

The J gene is TRBJ2-3, the V gene TRBV5-1, with D possibly being TRBD2 (6 bases). V lost 4 bases, J lost 0 bases, and 9 bases lay in between. This CDR3 region has 14 residues. CDR1 SGHRS and CDR2 YFSETQ come from the germline V gene. The CDR3 coding sequence is TGCGCCAGCAGCAAAGGGACTAGCACAGATACGCAGTATTTT. This sequence encodes CASSKGTSTDTQYF.

V gene TRBV7-9 combines with J gene TRBJ2-2; possibly TRBD2 for D (5 bases). The V and J ends lost 2 bases and 7 bases respectively, with 14 bases between them. Germline-derived CDR1 and CDR2 are SEHNR and FQNEAQ (reference sequence). The CDR3 is made up of 15 amino acids. This CDR3 is CASSLILGEGGELFF. The CDR3 DNA is TGTGCCAGCAGCTTAATTCTCGGGGAAGGCGGGGAGCTGTTTTTT.

A few counts support this clone. V and J are TRBV19 and TRBJ1-1; D uncertain. The CDR3 sequence is 14 residues long. Trimming left V 5 bases short and J 2 bases short, with 12 bases between. The germline V gene has CDR1 LNHDA and CDR2 SQIVND (reference sequence). The CDR3 here is CASSASFRNTEAFF. CDR3 in DNA: TGTGCCAGTAGTGCTTCGTTTCGTAACACTGAAGCTTTCTTT.

The chain is built from TRBV7-2 and TRBJ2-2; the match to TRBD2 covers 7 bases. Germline V gene sequence: CDR1 SGHTA, CDR2 FQGNSA. The V and J ends lost 5 bases and 5 bases, in that order; junction bases with no gene match: 8. CDR3 length: 15 residues. CDR3: CASSQRDRGTGELFF. In nucleotides, the CDR3 is TGTGCCAGCAGCCAGCGGGATAGAGGGACCGGGGAGCTGTTTTTT.

The chain is built from TRBV14 and TRBJ1-1, with D maybe TRBD1 (6 bases). This CDR3 region has 17 residues. The germline V and J ends were trimmed by 1 base and 0 bases, with 15 bases remaining between them. Looked up from germline, CDR1 is SGHDN and CDR2 is FVKESK. The CDR3 DNA reads as TGTGCCAGCAGCCAAGTGGGGGCAGGTGTTTTGAACACTGAAGCTTTCTTT. It translates to CASSQVGAGVLNTEAFF. The whole variable domain, filled in from reference TRBV14 and TRBJ1-1, reads EAGVTQFPSHSVIEKGQTVTLRCDPISGHDNLYWYRRVMGKEIKFLLHFVKESKQDESGMPNNRFLAERTGGTYSTLKVQPAELEDSGVYFCASSQVGAGVLNTEAFFGQGTRLTVV.

This clone was seen once. The chain has TRBV28 and TRBJ2-1; D is perhaps TRBD1 (5 bases). CDR1 is MDHEN, CDR2 SYDVKM, per germline. The V gene lost 2 bases and the J gene lost 7 bases, with 12 bases spanning the gap. The CDR3 is 14 residues long. The CDR3 DNA reads TGTGCCAGCAGTTTAGATAGGGGCGTAAATGAGCAGTTCTTC. Protein: CASSLDRGVNEQFF.

The J gene is TRBJ2-3, the V gene TRBV12-5, with D uncertain. Germline loops: CDR1 LGHNT, CDR2 FRNRAP. Trimming removed 4 bases at V and 1 base at J, with 9 bases between. The CDR3 extends over 14 amino acids. In DNA form, the CDR3 reads TGTGCTAGTGGTTCCGGTTCACGCACAGATACGCAGTATTTT. It specifies CASGSGSRTDTQYF.

The chain recombines TRBV19 with TRBJ2-2, with 10 positions matching TRBD1. Germline-derived CDR1 and CDR2 are LNHDA and SQIVND (reference sequence). The CDR3 extends over 16 amino acids. Losses at the gene ends were 5 bases for V and 0 bases for J; bases not matched to a gene: 3. CDR3 in amino acids: CASSWGQGTNTGELFF. The DNA of the CDR3 is TGTGCCAGTAGTTGGGGACAGGGGACGAACACCGGGGAGCTGTTTTTT.

The gene calls are TRBV15 and TRBJ2-1; D may be TRBD2 (7 bases). The ends were cut back, 5 bases at V and 2 bases at J, with 13 bases in the middle. CDR3 length equals 15 residues. CDR1 is LNHNV and CDR2 is YYDKDF in the germline V gene (reference sequence). CDR3 region: CATSLSGGPYNEQFF. As DNA, the CDR3 is TGTGCCACCAGCCTATCGGGGGGCCCCTACAATGAGCAGTTCTTC.

The chain employs TRBV6-1 and TRBJ2-7; D gene unclear. The V gene lost 6 bases and the J gene lost 6 bases, with 21 bases spanning the gap. The CDR3 contains 15 residues. The germline CDR1 and CDR2 sequences are MNHNS and SASEGT. The CDR3 region has the DNA TGTGCCAGCAGAGAGACAATAACACTTTACCTCGAGCAGTACTTC. This translates into CASRETITLYLEQYF.

With respect to this clone: This CDR3 is also generated by other DNA sequences in the sample. This chain links TRBV9 with TRBJ2-2; D is unresolved. Germline V gene data show CDR1 as SGDLS and CDR2 as YYNGEE. CDR3 length equals 14 residues. Trimming removed 4 bases from V and 0 bases from J, with 7 bases in between. This chain's CDR3 is CASSPQSNTGELFF. CDR3 sequence (DNA): TGTGCCAGCAGCCCGCAGTCGAACACCGGGGAGCTGTTTTTT.

This sequence joins TRBV6-1 and TRBJ1-2; 10 bases are shared with TRBD1. The CDR3 extends over 14 amino acids. Per germline, CDR1 MNHNS and CDR2 SASEGT. Losses at the gene ends were 6 bases for V and 2 bases for J; bases not matched to a gene: 3. The CDR3 spells CASRRGQGNYGYTF. CDR3 nucleotides: TGTGCCAGCAGGAGGGGACAGGGGAACTATGGCTACACCTTC.

This clone was detected once. V gene TRBV6-5 combines with J gene TRBJ1-3; D not certain. Trimming cost V 8 bases and J 0 bases, with 11 bases left between them. This CDR3 spans 14 amino acids. Germline V gives CDR1 MNHEY, CDR2 SVGAGI. CDR3 sequence (DNA): TGTGCCAGCTCCCGTGGCCACTCTGGAAACACCATATATTTT. Protein: CASSRGHSGNTIYF.

V and J are TRBV4-3 and TRBJ2-3, with 8 bases that match TRBD2. The germline CDR1 and CDR2 sequences are LGHNA and YSLEER. This CDR3 region has 15 residues. Unmatched junction bases numbered 2, after V lost 3 bases and J lost 0 bases. The CDR3 here is CASSQGLVSTDTQYF. CDR3 coding DNA: TGCGCCAGCAGCCAGGGACTAGTTAGCACAGATACGCAGTATTTT.